The 24 T cell receptor beta chains reported below all come from one sample, sequenced in a study of tumor-infiltrating lymphocytes in primary liver carcinoma. Total RNA amounting to around 540 ng was the source from which TCR beta cDNA was made with a constant-region primer. Library construction for TCR beta comprised three nested multiplex PCR rounds performed with slightly modified ARM-PCR. TRBV1-TRBV30 forward and Cbeta reverse primers drove the first two roughly 10-cycle rounds. Using its own MiXCR run on the multiplex PCR reads, TCRdb lists one record per CDR3 protein. The sample includes about 120,000 distinct CDR3 sequences, around 70% of them seen just once. DNA and RNA were both co-extracted from about 19-30 mg of bulk tissue that had not been sorted. Material for sequencing was tumor-adjacent normal liver tissue. Receptor source: an older woman with primary liver carcinoma and hepatitis B virus infection.

Comments on this clonotype: Without the conserved terminal phenylalanine or tryptophan, this CDR3 likely stems from a read error. The rearrangement links TRBV11-1 to TRBJ2-5; D gene uncertain. The V gene's germline CDR1 is SGHAT and CDR2 FQDESV (reference sequence). The CDR3 sequence is 16 residues long. In DNA form, the CDR3 reads TGTGCCAGCAGGTTAGGATTGGACGCCTCACTAGAGACCCAGTACCTT. Its protein is CASRLGLDASLETQYL.

About this clonotype: Because the CDR3 is missing its conserved closing phenylalanine or tryptophan, this is likely a read error. This rearrangement joins TRBV11-2 to TRBJ1-1; maybe TRBD1 (6 bases). This CDR3 region has 14 residues. Germline V gene data show CDR1 as SGHAT and CDR2 as FQNNGV. CDR3 DNA sequence: TGTGTCAGCAGCTCCTTACAGGGTGGGACTGAAGCTTTCATT. Its translation: CVSSSLQGGTEAFI.

For this clonotype: An end of the junction does not agree with germline; a read error may underlie this. J is TRBJ2-7 and V is TRBV11-2; tentative D call: TRBD2 (6 bases). The CDR3 has 13 residues. The germline CDR1 and CDR2 sequences are SGHAT and FQNNGV. In DNA form, the CDR3 reads TGTGCCAGCAGATTAGGGAGGAAGTACAAGCAGTGCTTC. Translated: CASRLGRKYKQCF.

This clonotype was counted at least ten times. The chain joins TRBV5-4 to TRBJ2-1, with 10 bases fitting TRBD2. The J segment lost 7 bases and the V segment lost 4 bases, leaving 17 bases of the junction unmatched. The CDR3 spans 18 residues. In germline, CDR1 is SGHNT, CDR2 YYREEE (reference sequence). CDR3 protein: CASSLSTIAGGKGNEQFF. In DNA, the CDR3 is TGTGCCAGCAGCCTCAGTACCATAGCGGGAGGTAAGGGGAATGAGCAGTTCTTC.

A word on this clonotype: A read error may be the cause here, since a much bigger clone is one base away. CDR3 amino acids: CASSRTVLRSYEQYF. The DNA of the CDR3 is TGTGCCAGCAGTCGGACAGTGCTGCGCTCCTACGAGCAGTACTTC. The V gene is TRBV28, the J gene TRBJ2-7, with D possibly matching TRBD1 (6 bases). V lost 5 bases and J lost 0, with 14 bases in between. Germline V gene sequence: CDR1 MDHEN, CDR2 SYDVKM. CDR3 size: 15 residues.

The V call is TRBV4-1, the J call TRBJ2-2, with unresolved D. V lost 3 bases and J lost 3, with 11 bases in between. Germline-derived CDR1 and CDR2 are MGHRA and YSYEKL. The CDR3 runs 15 residues. CDR3 region: CASSHSLLDTGELFF. The CDR3 DNA reads TGCGCCAGCAGCCATTCGCTCTTGGACACCGGGGAGCTGTTTTTT.

This clonotype has only a few counts. The rearrangement links TRBV20-1 to TRBJ2-7; either TRBD1 or TRBD2 may supply D (6 bases each). Between the trimmed V and J ends, which lost 2 bases and 6 bases, there was a span of 17 bases. CDR3 length equals 14 residues. Germline CDR1 reads DFQATT; CDR2 reads SNEGSKA (reference sequence). CDR3 nucleotide sequence: TGCAGTGCTAGAATATTCGGGAGACAGGTCGAGCAGTACTTC. It encodes CSARIFGRQVEQYF.

This chain joins TRBV29-1 and TRBJ2-3; D is uncertain. This CDR3 is 13 amino acids long. Deletions cut 4 bases from V and 4 bases from J, with 12 bases between. The germline V gene has CDR1 SQVTM and CDR2 ANQGSEA. DNA of the CDR3: TGCAGCGTTGGAACAAGTGTGGCAGATACGCAGTATTTT. The encoded protein is CSVGTSVADTQYF.

With respect to this clonotype: One end of the junction varies from germline; a read error may be responsible. The J gene is TRBJ2-1, the V gene TRBV11-2; 9 nucleotides agree with TRBD1. Per the germline V gene, CDR1 is SGHAT and CDR2 is FQNNGV. The CDR3 runs to 15 residues. The CDR3 sequence: CASNLNGQGLDKQFF. In nucleotides, the CDR3 is TGTGCCAGCAACTTAAACGGACAGGGGCTTGATAAGCAGTTCTTC.

J is TRBJ2-5 and V is TRBV28; 9 bases fit TRBD1. V shed 4 bases and J 1 base; nucleotides not matched to a gene: 4. There are 15 residues in the CDR3. Germline lookup yields CDR1 MDHEN and CDR2 SYDVKM. This CDR3 reads CASSSSGQGQETQYF. CDR3 coding DNA: TGTGCCAGCAGTTCATCGGGACAGGGCCAAGAGACCCAGTACTTC.

Note on this clonotype: One base away lies a much larger clone, so this may be a sequencing read error. This chain links TRBV28 with TRBJ2-5; no clear D gene. Looked up from germline, CDR1 is MDHEN and CDR2 is SYDVKM. The length of the CDR3 is 11 residues. For the CDR3, the DNA is TGTGCCGGCAGCAATGAGAAGACCCAGTACTTC. Protein sequence: CAGSNEKTQYF.

This chain joins TRBV7-8 and TRBJ2-7, with a tentative D call TRBD2 (6 bases). In germline, CDR1 is SGHVS, CDR2 FQNEAQ. Trimming took 9 bases from V and 3 from J, leaving 21 bases between them. The CDR3 has 15 residues. CDR3 bases: TGTGCCAGGTCTTCCTCCTCGGGAGTCAACTACGAGCAGTACTTC. Translation gives CARSSSSGVNYEQYF.

The count of this clonotype is one. An end of the junction does not agree with germline; a read error may underlie this. V gene TRBV6-6 combines with J gene TRBJ2-3, with D tentatively TRBD1 (5 bases). CDR1 MNHNY and CDR2 SVGAGI come from the germline V gene (reference sequence). The CDR3 has 15 amino acids. CDR3 amino acids: CDSIGVIISTDTQYF. CDR3 DNA: TGTGACAGCATAGGGGTAATCATTAGCACAGATACGCAGTATTTT.

This clonotype appeared many times. The V gene is TRBV12-3 or TRBV12-4, the J gene TRBJ1-1, with unresolved D. The germline V and J ends were trimmed by 6 bases and 3 bases, with 8 bases remaining between them. This CDR3 contains 12 residues. CDR3 residues: CASRDRHTEAFF. The CDR3 region has the DNA TGTGCCAGCAGAGACCGACACACTGAAGCTTTCTTT.

This chain connects TRBV7-9 to TRBJ1-1, with D possibly TRBD1 on 5 matching bases. The germline CDR1 and CDR2 sequences are SEHNR and FQNEAQ (reference sequence). V was trimmed by 5 bases and J by 8 bases, leaving 21 bases between them. This CDR3 spans 15 amino acids. For the CDR3, the DNA is TGTGCCAGCAGCGCCCTGATAGGGGAGCACCTCGAAGCTTTCTTT. It encodes CASSALIGEHLEAFF.

Remarks on this clonotype: Because the CDR3 is missing its conserved closing phenylalanine or tryptophan, this is likely a read error. Because the CDR3's place on the DNA is in doubt, the DNA is left out and the CDR3 is given as listed by TCRdb. The CDR3: CASSQTPGASGNTLYL. The V call is TRBV4-1, the J call TRBJ1-3; the D call of TRBD1 is as the table states it, not checked on the DNA. Germline loops: CDR1 MGHRA, CDR2 YSYEKL. The CDR3 is made up of 16 amino acids, end residues included.

Note on this clonotype: Germline is not matched at one junction end, which may reflect a read error. V and J are TRBV6-6 and TRBJ2-2, with D maybe TRBD2 (5 bases). The germline V gene has CDR1 MNHNY and CDR2 SVGAGI (reference sequence). The CDR3 is 18 amino acids. CDR3 sequence reads: CASSYSRWQDINTGELLF. In DNA form, the CDR3 reads TGTGCCAGCAGTTACTCCCGTTGGCAGGATATCAACACCGGGGAGCTGTTATTT.

On this clonotype: Without the conserved terminal phenylalanine or tryptophan, this CDR3 likely stems from a read error. The chain combines TRBV6-1 with TRBJ2-1, with 7 nucleotides matching TRBD2. Looked up from germline, CDR1 is MNHNS and CDR2 is SASEGT. This CDR3 contains 16 residues. CDR3 loop: CVSSPRRLASYNEQFL. CDR3 nucleotides: TGTGTCAGCAGCCCAAGACGACTAGCCTCCTACAATGAGCAGTTCTTG.

Of note for this clonotype: Relative to the germline gene, one junction end is altered; a read error may explain this. The V call is TRBV11-1, the J call TRBJ2-3, with no clear D. The CDR3 runs to 14 residues. The germline CDR1 and CDR2 sequences are SGHAT and FQDESV (reference sequence). The CDR3 sequence: CASSLRQRAVVSHF. CDR3 sequence (DNA): TGTGCCAGCAGCTTAAGGCAACGCGCGGTAGTGTCTCACTTT. Full variable domain (missing parts from reference TRBV11-1 and TRBJ2-3): EAEVAQSPRYKITEKSQAVAFWCDPISGHATLYWYRQILGQGPELLVQFQDESVVDDSQLPKDRFSAERLKGVDSTLKIQPAELGDSAMYLCASSLRQRAVVSHFGPGTRLTVL.

As concerns this clonotype: Germline is not matched at one junction end, which may reflect a read error. The chain joins TRBV11-2 to TRBJ2-3; D may be TRBD2 (5 bases). Germline V lookup: CDR1 SGHAT, CDR2 FQNNGV. This CDR3 is 17 amino acids long. As DNA, the CDR3 is TGTGCCAGCAGTTTAGGGAGACTAACGTACATGTCAGATACGCAGTATTTT. It specifies CASSLGRLTYMSDTQYF.

In regard to this clonotype: Its ends do not fully match the called genes, so a read error is possible. The V gene is TRBV5-4, the J gene TRBJ2-3; tentative D call: TRBD2 (5 bases). The CDR3 totals 14 residues. Germline CDR1 and CDR2: SGHNT and YYREEE (reference sequence). CDR3 nucleotides: TGTGCCAGCAGCACCAAAGAGGGCACAGATAAGCAGTATTTT. Protein product: CASSTKEGTDKQYF.

By share, this clonotype counts as medium-sized. The chain carries TRBV11-3 and TRBJ2-1, with TRBD2 matching over 8 bases. The CDR3 totals 15 residues. Germline-derived CDR1 and CDR2 are SGHNT and YENEEA. V shed 5 bases, J shed 5 bases, and the junction held 8 bases outside the gene matches. The CDR3 region is CASSPRGSGNNEQFF. For the CDR3, the DNA is TGTGCCAGCAGCCCTCGGGGTAGCGGGAACAATGAGCAGTTCTTC.

Regarding this clonotype: Its ends do not fully match the called genes, so a read error is possible. V usage is TRBV5-1 and J usage is TRBJ2-1; TRBD2 agrees at 12 bases. Germline-derived CDR1 and CDR2 are SGHRS and YFSETQ. The CDR3 covers 17 residues. CDR3 sequence reads: CANSGKTSGSSYNEQFF. Written as DNA, the CDR3 is TGCGCCAACAGCGGGAAGACTAGCGGGAGCTCCTACAATGAGCAGTTCTTC.

For this clonotype: This may be a read error: a much more frequent sequence differs by one nucleotide. The rearrangement joins TRBV12-3 or TRBV12-4 to TRBJ2-2, with 13 positions matching TRBD2. The V and J ends lost 8 bases and 0 bases, in that order; junction bases with no gene match: 9. The CDR3 runs 18 residues. The CDR3 DNA follows: TGTGCCAGCGGGGCGGGACTAGCGGGAAATACGAACACCGGGGAGCTGTTTTTT. Residues: CASGAGLAGNTNTGELFF.